This T cell receptor beta chain was profiled in a study of OX40 agonist ivuxolimab in advanced cancers. Profiling relied on immunoSEQ multiplex PCR, and the TCRdb table lists in-frame clones only, not all of them. The table has tens of thousands of clones, about 90% seen once; the top ten hold approximately 9.9%. This TCR was sampled from an adult with an advanced solid tumor such as melanoma, head and neck, liver or kidney cancer. Source: CD4+ or CD8+ T cells sorted from blood, taken in a trial of the OX40 agonist ivuxolimab.

In nucleotides, the CDR3 is TGTGCCAGCAGCCCCATGGGGGACTCTAGCACAGATACGCAGTATTTT. It yields the protein CASSPMGDSSTDTQYF. The V and J genes are TRBV11-2 and TRBJ2-3, with TRBD2 as a possible D gene (6 bases). This CDR3 spans 16 amino acids. Germline loops: CDR1 SGHAT, CDR2 FQNNGV. V gave up 5 bases and J gave up 0 bases, with 15 bases separating them.